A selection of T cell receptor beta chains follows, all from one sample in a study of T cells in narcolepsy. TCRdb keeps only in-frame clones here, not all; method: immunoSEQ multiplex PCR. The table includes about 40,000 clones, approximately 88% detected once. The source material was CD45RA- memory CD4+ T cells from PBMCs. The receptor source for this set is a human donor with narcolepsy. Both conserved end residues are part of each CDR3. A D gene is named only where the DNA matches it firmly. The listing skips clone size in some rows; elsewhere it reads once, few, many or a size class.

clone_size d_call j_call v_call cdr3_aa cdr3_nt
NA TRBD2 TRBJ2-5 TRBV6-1 CASSPIGGSKTQYF TGTGCCAGCAGTCCTATCGGGGGGTCCAAGACCCAGTACTTC
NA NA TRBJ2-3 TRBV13 CASSPWRASTDTQYF TGTGCCAGCAGCCCCTGGCGGGCCTCCACAGATACGCAGTATTTT
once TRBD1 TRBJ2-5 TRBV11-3 CASSLRLGGPTETQYF TGTGCCAGCAGCTTGAGATTAGGGGGCCCAACAGAGACCCAGTACTTC
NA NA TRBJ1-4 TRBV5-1 CASSSSLGSQEKLFF TGCGCCAGCAGCTCCAGTCTGGGAAGTCAGGAAAAACTGTTTTTT
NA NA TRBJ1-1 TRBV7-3 CASSKGGAEAFF TGTGCCAGCAGTAAAGGGGGGGCTGAAGCTTTCTTT
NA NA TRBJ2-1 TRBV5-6 CATLRGDRPNEQFF TGTGCCACCTTACGCGGGGACCGACCCAATGAGCAGTTCTTC
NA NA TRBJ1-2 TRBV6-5 CASSQAANDYGYTF TGTGCCAGCAGTCAAGCGGCGAACGACTATGGCTACACCTTC
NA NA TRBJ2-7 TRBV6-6 CASRTKGSYEQYF TGTGCCAGCAGGACAAAGGGTTCCTACGAGCAGTACTTC
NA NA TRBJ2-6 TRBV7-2 CASSRPPASWANVLTF TGTGCCAGCAGCCGACCCCCAGCTTCGTGGGCCAACGTCCTGACTTTC
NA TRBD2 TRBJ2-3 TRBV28 CASGAGDTDTQYF TGTGCCAGCGGGGCGGGAGACACAGATACGCAGTATTTT
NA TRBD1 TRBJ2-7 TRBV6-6 CASSRQGLHEQYF TGTGCCAGCAGTCGACAGGGTCTCCACGAGCAGTACTTC
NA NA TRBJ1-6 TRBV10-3 CAIHRDSNSPLHF TGTGCCATCCACCGGGACTCTAATTCACCCCTCCACTTT
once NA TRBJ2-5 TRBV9 CASSEVLGARETQYF TGTGCCAGCAGCGAGGTACTAGGGGCGAGAGAGACCCAGTACTTC